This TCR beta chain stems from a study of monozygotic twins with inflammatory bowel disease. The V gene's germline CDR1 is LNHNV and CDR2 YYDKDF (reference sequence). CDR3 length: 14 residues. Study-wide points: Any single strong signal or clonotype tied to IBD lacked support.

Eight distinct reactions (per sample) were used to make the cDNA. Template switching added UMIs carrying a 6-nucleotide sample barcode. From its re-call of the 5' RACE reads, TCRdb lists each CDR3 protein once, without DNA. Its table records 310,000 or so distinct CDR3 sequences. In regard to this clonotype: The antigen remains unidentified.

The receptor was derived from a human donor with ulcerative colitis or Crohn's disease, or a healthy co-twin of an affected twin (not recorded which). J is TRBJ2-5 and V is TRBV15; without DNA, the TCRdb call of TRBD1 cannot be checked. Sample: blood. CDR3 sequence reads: CATSGGQVQETQYF. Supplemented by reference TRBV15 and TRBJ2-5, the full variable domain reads DAMVIQNPRYQVTQFGKPVTLSCSQTLNHNVMYWYQQKSSQAPKLLFHYYDKDFNNEADTPDNFQSRRPNTSFCFLDIRSPGLGDTAMYLCATSGGQVQETQYFGPGTRLLVL.